This T cell receptor beta chain was found in a study of T cell responses to AZD1222 COVID-19 vaccine (dated by TCRdb to the early 2020s). Broadly, across the study: A total of more than 230 trial participants underwent TCR sequencing, of whom about 200 had received two doses of AZD1222 and 26 had received two doses of the MenACWY control vaccine. Enrollment into the trials was organized by age into subgroups of 18-55, 56-69 and 70-plus years, and those subgroups contained roughly 140, 27 and 60 TCR-sequenced participants, respectively.

Including cysteine and phenylalanine, the CDR3 has 14 amino acids. The only DNA kept is the CDR3, 42 bases in frame from the first base. V ends up 2 bases short and J 5 bases short, with an unmatched junction base count of 3. The germline V gene (reference sequence) supplies CDR1 MNHNY and CDR2 SVGAGI. The time point label, as the study defines it: baseline before first vaccination. The label giving this sample's treatment or condition can be read as: meningococcal conjugate vaccine given as trial control. Vaccinee samples were obtained from the UK trials COV001 and COV002, which included a single-blind randomized controlled phase 2/3 trial of AZD1222 (ChAdOx1 nCoV-19) in healthy adults. For TCRbeta chain sequencing, PBMC samples from trial participants were taken at day 0 and at day 28 after the second dose. This clone came up once. Its antigen specificity is not known. Within one base of it there is no much larger clone, and no base qualities were kept.

Results and caveats for the whole study, not just this receptor: Conclusions about previously exposed vaccinees are limited, since just six AZD1222 recipients were seropositive for SARS-CoV-2 at baseline. In the small 56-69-year group, the increase in depth fell short of significance, most likely because of low power. Because no samples from the day 14 peak response were available, repertoires could be characterized only after the peak T cell response. Reportedly, almost half of the unique spike-specific TCRs recognized epitopes lying outside the regions that are mutated in the B.1.351 and B.1.1.7 variants. After two AZD1222 doses, both the breadth and the depth of spike-specific TCRs were significantly higher than at day 0 and than in MenACWY recipients. Participants were mostly white British, with more females than males. The authors suggested clonal diversity may have been underestimated. The whole spike protein was spanned by vaccine-associated CD4 TCRs, and dominant responses were seen in regions 160-218 and 743-854.

The CDR3 regions of human TCRbeta chains were analyzed by immunosequencing. On the authors' methods: Repertoire TCRs were checked for matches against a reference library of SARS-CoV-2-specific TCRs that had been generated using the MIRA antigen-specificity platform. Breadth was defined as the fraction of unique TCRs that were SARS-CoV-2-associated. Depth was defined as the fraction of total T cells that were SARS-CoV-2-associated. Using the MIRA data, each spike-specific TCR was assigned both to the spike region to which the TCR was reactive and to a CD4 or CD8 class. Log10-transformed breadth and depth values were compared by one-way ANOVA with Sidak's multiple comparisons tests. In TCRdb, the immuneACCESS table is reduced to in-frame sequences with V and J assigned. These tables do not hold every clone; where another copy was compared, an unresolved V gene accounts for under half, and the others remain unexplained. From that table come the V and J calls and clone size; the DNA was used to work out D and trimming. Counted in this sample were under 70,000 clones; about four fifths of them appeared once. More than 20% of the sample is taken by the ten largest.

The clonotype was recovered from an adult in good health. The sequences come from peripheral blood, collected on day 0 of MenACWY control vaccination. The rearranged chain carries TRBV6-6 and TRBJ1-5; 7 central nucleotides agree with TRBD1. The CDR3 here reads CASSYDRADQPQHF. The DNA sequence reads TGTGCCAGCAGTTACGACAGGGCCGATCAGCCCCAGCATTTT.